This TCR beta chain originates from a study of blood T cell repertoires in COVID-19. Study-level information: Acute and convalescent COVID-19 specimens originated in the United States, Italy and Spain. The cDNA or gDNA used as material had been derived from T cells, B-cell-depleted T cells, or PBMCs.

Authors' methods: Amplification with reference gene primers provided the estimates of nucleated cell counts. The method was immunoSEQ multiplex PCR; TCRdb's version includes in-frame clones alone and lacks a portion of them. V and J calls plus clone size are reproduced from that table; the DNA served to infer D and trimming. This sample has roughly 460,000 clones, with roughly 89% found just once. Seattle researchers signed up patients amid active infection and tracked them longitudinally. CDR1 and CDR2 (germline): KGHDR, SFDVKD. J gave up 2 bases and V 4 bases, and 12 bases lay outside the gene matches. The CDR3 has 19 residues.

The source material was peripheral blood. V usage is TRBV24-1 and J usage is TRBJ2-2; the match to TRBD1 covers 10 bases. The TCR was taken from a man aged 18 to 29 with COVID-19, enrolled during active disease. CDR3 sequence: CATSEGTGDWGINTGELFF. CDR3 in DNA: TGTGCCACCAGTGAGGGGACAGGGGATTGGGGGATAAACACCGGGGAGCTGTTTTTT.